The clone carrying this TCR beta chain was detected a few times. Its antigen is unidentified. The data belong to a study of T cells in Graves' hyperthyroidism and ophthalmopathy. Overall study: Peripheral blood draws took place at initial diagnosis, ahead of any treatment.

The study, taken as a whole, reports: Ophthalmopathy was model-predicted a median about 6 months pre-onset.

V was pared by 0 bases and J by 8 bases, with 8 bases between. This CDR3 spans 13 amino acids. Germline CDR1 reads SGHRS; CDR2 reads YFSETQ. Authors of the study amplified TCR beta CDR3 regions from RNA transcripts. Primed by the HTBI set, a first-round RT-PCR was run on the TCR CDR3. TCRdb redid the calling of the multiplex PCR reads with MiXCR, one entry per CDR3 protein. The table shows some 400,000 distinct CDR3 sequences, with about 13% occurring only once. At first hyperthyroidism diagnosis, before any ophthalmopathy symptoms, the blood sample was collected. The receptor comes from a man under 40 with Graves' hyperthyroidism that later progressed to Graves' ophthalmopathy. Input material: blood. This chain links TRBV5-1 with TRBJ1-4; no definite D call. The CDR3 coding sequence is TGCGCCAGCAGCTTGGCCCCGGAGGAAAAACTGTTTTTT. It encodes CASSLAPEEKLFF.